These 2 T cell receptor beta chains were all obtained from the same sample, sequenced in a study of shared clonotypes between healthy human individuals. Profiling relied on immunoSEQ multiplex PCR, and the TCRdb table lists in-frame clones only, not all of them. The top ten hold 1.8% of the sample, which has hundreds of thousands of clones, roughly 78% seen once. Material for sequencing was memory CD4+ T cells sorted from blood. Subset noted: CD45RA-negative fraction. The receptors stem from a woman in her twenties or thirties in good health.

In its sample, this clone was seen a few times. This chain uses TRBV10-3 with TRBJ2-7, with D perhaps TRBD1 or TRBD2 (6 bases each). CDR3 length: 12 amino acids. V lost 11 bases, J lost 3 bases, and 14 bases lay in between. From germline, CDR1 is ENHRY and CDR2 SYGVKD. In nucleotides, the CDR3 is TGTGCCGGAGGGGACACGTACTACGAGCAGTACTTC. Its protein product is CAGGDTYYEQYF.

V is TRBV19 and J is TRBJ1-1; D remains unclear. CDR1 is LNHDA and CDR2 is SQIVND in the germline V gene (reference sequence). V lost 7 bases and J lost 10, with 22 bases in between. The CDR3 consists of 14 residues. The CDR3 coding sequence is TGTGCCAGTACACCTGGACTGATGCGATCGGGAGCTTTCTTT. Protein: CASTPGLMRSGAFF. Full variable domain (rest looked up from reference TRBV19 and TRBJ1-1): DGGITQSPKYLFRKEGQNVTLSCEQNLNHDAMYWYRQDPGQGLRLIYYSQIVNDFQKGDIAEGYSVSREKKESFPLTVTSAQKNPTAFYLCASTPGLMRSGAFFGQGTRLTVV.